These 15 T cell receptor beta chains were all obtained from the same sample, sequenced in a study of T cells in Graves' hyperthyroidism and ophthalmopathy. Using RNA transcripts as the source, TCR beta CDR3 regions were amplified. Using the HTBI primer set, a first-round RT-PCR was run on the TCR CDR3. TCRdb itself ran the multiplex PCR reads through MiXCR, one entry per CDR3 protein. This sample has fewer than 800,000 distinct CDR3 sequences; roughly 15% occur once, and the top ten carry roughly 8%. Sequencing used blood. The origin of the receptors is a man aged 18 to 30 with Graves' hyperthyroidism.

Many counts were recorded for this clonotype. This chain connects TRBV30 to TRBJ1-1; TRBD1 matches 7 bases. The CDR3 is 13 residues long. Germline V lookup: CDR1 GTSNPN, CDR2 SVGIG (reference sequence). V gave up 5 bases and J gave up 5 bases; unmatched junction bases: 8. Here the CDR3 reads CAWVNRGGTEAFF. Here the CDR3 DNA reads TGTGCCTGGGTCAACAGGGGTGGTACTGAAGCTTTCTTT. Variable domain in full (rest from reference TRBV30 and TRBJ1-1): SQTIHQWPATLVQPVGSPLSLECTVEGTSNPNLYWYRQAAGRGLQLLFYSVGIGQISSEVPQNLSASRPQDRQFILSSKKLLLSDSGFYLCAWVNRGGTEAFFGQGTRLTVV.

The chain is built from TRBV29-1 and TRBJ2-3; possible D gene TRBD2, 6 bases. The CDR3 is 13 residues long. V was clipped by 6 bases and J by 10 bases, with 20 bases between them. Germline CDR1 and CDR2: SQVTM and ANQGSEA. The CDR3 DNA reads as TGCAGCGTCGGTGGGACGGCGTGGGGGGCGCAGTATTTT. This encodes CSVGGTAWGAQYF.

This clonotype was observed at least ten times. The chain carries TRBV20-1 and TRBJ1-4; 7 bases are a match to TRBD1. The V segment lost 6 bases and the J segment 7 bases; nucleotides outside the gene matches: 8. The V gene's germline CDR1 is DFQATT and CDR2 SNEGSKA (reference sequence). This CDR3 spans 13 amino acids. DNA for the CDR3: TGCAGTGCATCCGGGACAGCCAGTGAAAAACTGTTTTTT. It yields the protein CSASGTASEKLFF.

CDR3 in DNA: TGTGCCAGCAGCTCTGGCGTGGGGGTCCACGAGCAGTACTTC. Its translation: CASSSGVGVHEQYF. The chain is built from TRBV7-9 and TRBJ2-7; D is possibly TRBD1 or TRBD2 (5 bases each). The ends were cut back, 4 bases at V and 5 bases at J, with 15 bases in the middle. The CDR3 covers 14 residues. CDR1 is SEHNR and CDR2 is FQNEAQ in the germline V gene (reference sequence).

This clonotype came up a few times. This chain connects TRBV20-1 to TRBJ2-7; possibly TRBD1 for D (5 bases). V was shortened by 5 bases and J by 6 bases, with 14 bases between the two germline ends. Looked up from germline, CDR1 is DFQATT and CDR2 is SNEGSKA (reference sequence). The CDR3 covers 12 residues. In DNA, the CDR3 is TGCAGTGCTCCAAGTAGGGGCCCCGAGCAGTACTTC. Translated: CSAPSRGPEQYF.

This clonotype has a count of ten or more. V and J are TRBV11-1 and TRBJ2-5; D is undetermined. The CDR3 runs 13 residues. Between the trimmed V and J ends, which lost 4 bases and 4 bases, there was a span of 10 bases. Per germline, CDR1 SGHAT and CDR2 FQDESV (reference sequence). This chain's CDR3 is CASSSGQAETQYF. DNA for the CDR3: TGTGCCAGCAGCTCCGGCCAAGCAGAGACCCAGTACTTC.

This clonotype occurred a few times. V and J are TRBV6-1 and TRBJ1-2; no clear D. Looked up from germline, CDR1 is MNHNS and CDR2 is SASEGT. The CDR3 is made up of 13 amino acids. The V and J ends lost 5 bases and 6 bases respectively, with 13 bases between them. The CDR3 DNA reads TGTGCCAGCAGTTCCGTCGGTTGGCATGGCTACACCTTC. It specifies CASSSVGWHGYTF.

In this sample, this clonotype turned up many times. The chain combines TRBV3-1 with TRBJ2-3; D gene unclear. Trimming removed 1 base from V and 4 bases from J, with 15 bases in between. The CDR3 length is 16 residues. Germline V gives CDR1 LGHDT, CDR2 YNNKEL (reference sequence). The CDR3 protein is CASSQVLAVSPDTQYF. As DNA, the CDR3 is TGTGCCAGCAGCCAAGTTCTGGCAGTTTCGCCAGATACGCAGTATTTT.

This chain connects TRBV6-1 to TRBJ2-2; D uncertain. V lost 6 bases and J 1 base, leaving 9 bases between the germline ends. The CDR3 sequence is 14 residues long. Germline V lookup: CDR1 MNHNS, CDR2 SASEGT. CDR3 in DNA: TGTGCCAGCAGAGTGACATGGAACACCGGGGAGCTGTTTTTT. Amino acids: CASRVTWNTGELFF.

The rearrangement links TRBV12-5 to TRBJ1-5, with 9 bases fitting TRBD1. The CDR3 spans 18 residues. V was pared by 1 base and J by 4 bases, with 11 bases of the junction left unmatched. Germline-derived CDR1 and CDR2 are LGHNT and FRNRAP. This CDR3 is CASGLAGTGRALNQPQHF. The CDR3 coding sequence is TGTGCTAGTGGTTTGGCCGGGACAGGGCGAGCACTAAATCAGCCCCAGCATTTT.

This clonotype was picked up many times. The chain joins TRBV28 to TRBJ2-7, with 11 bases identical to TRBD1. Germline V gene sequence: CDR1 MDHEN, CDR2 SYDVKM. The CDR3 consists of 14 residues. The V gene end was trimmed by 10 bases and the J gene end by 6 bases; junction bases not matched to a gene: 11. CDR3 sequence: CAITGTGGIGEQYF. The CDR3 DNA reads as TGTGCCATAACCGGGACAGGGGGAATTGGCGAGCAGTACTTC.

V gene TRBV4-2 combines with J gene TRBJ2-2; D might be TRBD1 (7 bases). The CDR3 is made up of 16 amino acids. Trimming shortened V by 1 base and J by 5 bases, and 14 bases separated the two germline ends. The germline CDR1 and CDR2 sequences are LGHNA and YNFKEQ. CDR3 sequence: CASSQAEGAQTGELFF. The CDR3 nucleotides are TGTGCCAGCAGCCAAGCGGAGGGGGCTCAGACCGGGGAGCTGTTTTTT.

The CDR3 here is CASSRKDRVDNEQFF. CDR3 sequence (DNA): TGTGCCAGCAGCCGGAAGGACAGAGTAGACAATGAGCAGTTCTTC. The chain uses TRBV3-1 and TRBJ2-1; D perhaps matches TRBD1 (6 bases). The V gene's germline CDR1 is LGHDT and CDR2 YNNKEL (reference sequence). Trimming took 4 bases from V and 5 from J, leaving 15 bases between them. The CDR3 contains 15 residues.

This clonotype was seen a handful of times. This rearrangement joins TRBV7-3 to TRBJ2-2; D may be TRBD2 (6 bases). CDR1 and CDR2 (germline): SGHTA, FQGTGA. Trimming stripped 0 bases from V and 2 bases from J, with 10 bases between. The length of the CDR3 is 16 residues. This CDR3 is CASSLTGGLNTGELFF. The CDR3 region has the DNA TGTGCCAGCAGCTTAACAGGAGGGTTAAACACCGGGGAGCTGTTTTTT.

This clonotype was counted once. J is TRBJ2-2 and V is TRBV28; D is uncertain. The CDR3 contains 15 residues. CDR1 MDHEN and CDR2 SYDVKM come from the germline V gene. Trimming left V 6 bases short and J 0 bases short, with 11 bases between. The CDR3 nucleotides read TGTGCCAGCAGCGGGCTTTTTACGAACACCGGGGAGCTGTTTTTT. Encoded protein: CASSGLFTNTGELFF.